The clone carrying this T cell receptor (beta chain) has a count of ten or more. These data come from a study of T cells in Graves' hyperthyroidism and ophthalmopathy. The V and J ends lost 4 bases and 8 bases respectively, with 21 bases between them. This CDR3 contains 16 residues. In germline, CDR1 is SGHTS, CDR2 YDEGEE. Amplification of TCR beta CDR3 regions was performed using RNA transcripts as template. The TCR CDR3 first-round RT-PCR relied on the HTBI primer set. One entry per CDR3 protein results from TCRdb running MiXCR on the multiplex PCR reads. The sample shows 340,000 or so distinct CDR3 sequences, roughly 18% of them seen only once. Those with hyperthyroidism were 18 to 65 years old, newly diagnosed, and ill for under 2 months.

The J gene is TRBJ1-4, the V gene TRBV5-8; no firm D call. The sample comprised blood. The clonotype originates from a woman between 50 and 59 years old with Graves' hyperthyroidism. The CDR3 reads CASSPNLMRSAEKLFF. CDR3 nucleotide sequence: TGTGCCAGCAGCCCCAATTTGATGAGGTCCGCGGAAAAACTGTTTTTT.